This T cell receptor (beta chain) originates from a study of cytomegalovirus exposure and HLA in healthy donors. In the study overall: Among the approximately 400 donors who were genotyped, approximately 83% fell in the genetic ancestry cluster that is associated with self-reported Caucasian donors. General study findings and limits: Specific recognition of CMV antigens was confirmed in vitro for a few chains (all CMV-associated). HLA alleles were associated with fewer than 20,000 TCR beta sequences in a later analysis at 0.05 false discovery rate.

The V gene lost 1 base and the J gene lost 7 bases, with 13 bases spanning the gap. Germline CDR1 GTSNPN, CDR2 SVGIG (reference sequence). The CDR3 totals 13 residues. This PCR relied on a set of 60 Vbeta primers and 13 Jbeta primers. Clones were read by immunoSEQ multiplex PCR, and TCRdb kept only the in-frame ones, dropping some. The sample lists 100,000 to 150,000 clones; around 80% were seen once. Note on this clone: Its target is not known.

The source material was PBMCs. This chain uses TRBV30 with TRBJ1-2, with a possible D match to TRBD1 (5 bases). The TCR was taken from a man between 45 and 60 years old in good health and CMV-seronegative. The CDR3 nucleotides read TGTGCCTGGAGTGAGGGGCACGCGACTGGCTACACCTTC. Translation gives CAWSEGHATGYTF. Full variable domain (missing parts from reference TRBV30 and TRBJ1-2): SQTIHQWPATLVQPVGSPLSLECTVEGTSNPNLYWYRQAAGRGLQLLFYSVGIGQISSEVPQNLSASRPQDRQFILSSKKLLLSDSGFYLCAWSEGHATGYTFGSGTRLTVV.